This section outlines one T cell receptor (beta chain) sequence together with its context. This clonotype has only a few counts. The clone's antigen remains unknown. The sample holds no much larger clone one base away, and base qualities are not on file. V and J lose 1 base and 1 base, and a span of 7 bases separates them. The CDR3 covers 14 residues, taking in both the cysteine and the phenylalanine. CDR3 DNA only is kept here, 42 bases in frame from base 1. CDR1 and CDR2, looked up from the germline V gene, are LGHNA and YNFKEQ. Libraries came from RT-PCR. The instrument given in TCRdb is Illumina HiSeq 2500. The raw public reads went through TCRdb reprocessing: fastp at Q25, MiXCR clone calling, in-frame beta chains kept. For every CDR3 protein sequence, its rows merge into one entry that carries the most common genes and DNA. In this sample the table shows roughly 790,000 distinct CDR3 sequences, around 20% of which occur a single time. Of the sample, 10% is held by the ten largest clones.

This entry comes from a study of response to subunit inactivated influenza vaccine (dated by TCRdb to 2016 to 2019). Describing the broader study: Deep quantitative T cell receptor repertoire profiling was used in the study to track responses to a trivalent subunit inactivated influenza vaccine.

Study-wide findings and limitations: The authors proposed that each seasonal influenza vaccination may bring in only a limited number of new T cells.

The clonotype originates from a man in his fifties or sixties who received an inactivated influenza vaccine. Donor details come from another sample of the same person, matched by shared clones. The sequenced sample was PBMCs from blood, obtained around 5 days after vaccination. The rearrangement combines TRBV4-2 with TRBJ1-2; the D gene is not confidently resolved. The sequence in DNA is TGTGCCAGCAGCCAAGTGGTCGATAACTATGGCTACACCTTC. Its protein is CASSQVVDNYGYTF.